This T cell receptor beta chain originates from a study of blood T cells in healthy people across ages. Study-wide results and limits: For the donors, CMV status was unknown and possibly confounded expanded clonotype changes. TCR beta diversity per million T cells fell roughly linearly with age. Considered underestimates were the diversity estimates obtained from one million T cells.

As regards this clonotype: As yet, its antigen is unknown.

Primers used in a second PCR of roughly 6 to 12 cycles were a sample-barcoded 5' primer and a J-beta primer mix. One entry per CDR3 protein results from TCRdb running MiXCR on the 5' RACE reads. The data show around 780,000 distinct CDR3 sequences, about 61% seen once. The CDR3 has 15 residues. V dropped 2 bases and J dropped 6 bases, with 11 bases sitting between them. CDR1 is SGHVS and CDR2 is FQNEAQ in the germline V gene. The sequenced sample consisted of blood. The sequence was obtained from a man aged 35-49 years in good health. J is TRBJ1-6 and V is TRBV7-8; unclear D gene. The CDR3 DNA reads TGTGCCAGCAGCTTATCGGCTGGAATTAATTCACCCCTCCACTTT. It translates to CASSLSAGINSPLHF.